Each of the 21 T cell receptor beta chains below was sequenced from the same sample in a study of blood T cell repertoires in COVID-19. TCRdb's copy holds only in-frame clones and misses some; the assay was immunoSEQ multiplex PCR. The sample lists 120,000 to 150,000 clones; around 86% were seen once. The sequencing sample was made of peripheral blood. The receptors come from a woman aged 80 or older with acute or convalescent COVID-19.

The rearrangement links TRBV5-1 to TRBJ2-5; a possible D gene is TRBD2 (5 bases). Germline V lookup: CDR1 SGHRS, CDR2 YFSETQ. V lost 2 bases, J lost 3 bases, and 8 bases lay in between. The length of the CDR3 is 13 residues. The CDR3 DNA reads TGCGCCAGCAGCTTCAACGGGGAAGAGACCCAGTACTTC. This translates into CASSFNGEETQYF.

The V call is TRBV2, the J call TRBJ1-6; 11 nucleotides agree with TRBD1. Germline V lookup: CDR1 SNHLY, CDR2 FYNNEI. This CDR3 is built from 15 residues. The J segment lost 8 bases and the V segment lost 5 bases, leaving 5 bases of the junction unmatched. CDR3 DNA sequence: TGTGCCAGCAGTCCGTTGGGACAGGGGGATTCACCCCTCCACTTT. Translated, it gives CASSPLGQGDSPLHF.

This clone was seen more than once but under ten times. The chain recombines TRBV19 with TRBJ1-5, with D perhaps matching TRBD1 (6 bases). Germline CDR1 is LNHDA and CDR2 is SQIVND (reference sequence). The V gene lost 8 bases and the J gene lost 5 bases, with 22 bases spanning the gap. There are 16 residues in the CDR3. CDR3 residues: CASLSTFRGGDQPQHF. In nucleotides, the CDR3 is TGTGCCAGTCTATCAACTTTCAGGGGCGGAGATCAGCCCCAGCATTTT.

The J gene is TRBJ2-1, the V gene TRBV5-1; 12 nucleotides match TRBD2. V lost 4 bases and J lost 9; bases outside the gene matches: 11. Per germline, CDR1 SGHRS and CDR2 YFSETQ. The CDR3 covers 16 residues. The CDR3 protein is CASSLGLAGSGGEQFF. The CDR3 DNA reads as TGCGCCAGCAGCCTAGGACTAGCGGGATCAGGCGGTGAGCAGTTCTTC. Supplemented by reference TRBV5-1 and TRBJ2-1, the full variable domain reads KAGVTQTPRYLIKTRGQQVTLSCSPISGHRSVSWYQQTPGQGLQFLFEYFSETQRNKGNFPGRFSGRQFSNSRSEMNVSTLELGDSALYLCASSLGLAGSGGEQFFGPGTRLTVL.

This clone was observed a handful of times. V usage is TRBV4-1 and J usage is TRBJ1-2; D gene ambiguous. V lost 1 base and J lost 4, with 10 bases in between. CDR3 length equals 14 residues. Germline CDR1 MGHRA, CDR2 YSYEKL. The CDR3 spells CASSQVLQSYGYTF. DNA of the CDR3: TGCGCCAGCAGCCAAGTTCTACAGAGCTATGGCTACACCTTC.

The gene calls are TRBV9 and TRBJ2-7; no definite D call. Trimming left V 1 base short and J 0 bases short, with 8 bases between. Germline CDR1 SGDLS, CDR2 YYNGEE. The CDR3 loop spans 14 amino acids. The CDR3 is CASSVLGGSYEQYF. Written as DNA, the CDR3 is TGTGCCAGCAGCGTACTTGGCGGCTCCTACGAGCAGTACTTC.

The chain employs TRBV3-1 (or the pseudogene TRBV3-2) and TRBJ1-1, with 8 nucleotides matching TRBD1. The germline gives CDR1 LGHDT, CDR2 YNNKEL (reference sequence). The CDR3 has 19 residues. With V trimmed by 1 base and J by 6 bases, 19 bases remained unmatched. The DNA for the CDR3 is TGTGCCAGCAGCCAAGGGTGGTGGGGGCAGGGGGCGTTCTCCCCTGAAGCTTTCTTT. Translated: CASSQGWWGQGAFSPEAFF.

The rearrangement joins TRBV20-1 to TRBJ2-1, with TRBD2 identical over 11 bases. V was clipped by 3 bases and J by 2 bases; unmatched bases: 9. Germline CDR1 DFQATT, CDR2 SNEGSKA (reference sequence). The CDR3 runs to 17 residues. For the CDR3, the DNA is TGCAGTGCTAGTAGTAGCGGGAGGGCCTGGGCCTACAATGAGCAGTTCTTC. Its translation: CSASSSGRAWAYNEQFF.

The gene calls are TRBV30 and TRBJ1-2, with 7 bases matching TRBD1. The V gene's germline CDR1 is GTSNPN and CDR2 SVGIG (reference sequence). J was trimmed by 4 bases and V by 3 bases; bases with no gene match: 5. CDR3 size: 13 residues. The CDR3 region is CAWRVRTGYGYTF. DNA for the CDR3: TGTGCCTGGAGGGTGAGGACAGGCTATGGCTACACCTTC.

For this clone: One end of the junction varies from germline; a read error may be responsible. At the DNA level, this CDR3 is encoded by other sequences in the same sample as well. The chain's CDR3 is CASSFALQGNSPLHF. The DNA of the CDR3 is TGTGCTAGCAGTTTTGCTTTACAGGGGAATTCACCCCTCCACTTT. This rearrangement joins TRBV28 to TRBJ1-6; TRBD1 matches 7 bases. The CDR3 totals 15 residues. Germline CDR1 and CDR2: MDHEN and SYDVKM.

CDR3 loop: CASSPLQGPQREQYF. The CDR3 bases are TGTGCCAGCTCACCATTACAGGGCCCGCAGCGCGAGCAGTACTTC. This chain links TRBV18 with TRBJ2-7, with a tentative D call TRBD1 (6 bases). Germline assignment: CDR1 KGHSH and CDR2 LQKENI. The CDR3 extends over 15 amino acids. V was clipped by 2 bases and J by 6 bases, with 17 bases between them.

The chain's CDR3 is CASSFFSAGGLDEQYF. In DNA form, the CDR3 reads TGTGCCAGCAGCTTTTTTTCTGCGGGGGGGCTAGACGAGCAGTACTTC. The chain has TRBV5-4 and TRBJ2-7; 9 bases are a match to TRBD2. Trimming took 2 bases from V and 5 from J; bases not matched to a gene: 11. The V gene's germline CDR1 is SGHNT and CDR2 YYREEE (reference sequence). The CDR3 runs to 16 residues.

V and J are TRBV10-3 and TRBJ2-1; perhaps TRBD2 as D (6 bases). Deletions cut 4 bases from V and 1 base from J, with 8 bases between. Germline CDR1 is ENHRY and CDR2 is SYGVKD. This CDR3 spans 14 amino acids. CDR3 residues: CAISAGGSYNEQFF. In DNA form, the CDR3 reads TGTGCCATCAGTGCTGGGGGGTCCTACAATGAGCAGTTCTTC.

The rearrangement joins TRBV3-1 (or the pseudogene TRBV3-2) to TRBJ1-1; possible D gene TRBD1, 5 bases. V was pared by 3 bases and J by 4 bases, with 12 bases between. CDR1 is LGHDT, CDR2 YNNKEL, per germline (reference sequence). The CDR3 sequence is 14 residues long. CDR3 nucleotide sequence: TGTGCCAGCAGCCAGTTCATAGGGGTCACTGAAGCTTTCTTT. Protein: CASSQFIGVTEAFF.

The chain combines TRBV4-2 with TRBJ1-5, with 7 bases lining up with TRBD1. After removal of 0 bases from V and 6 bases from J, the junction contained 14 bases not matched to a gene. CDR1 and CDR2 from the germline V gene are LGHNA and YNFKEQ. This CDR3 contains 18 residues. CDR3: CASSQDESRGGEGQPQHF. The CDR3 DNA follows: TGTGCCAGCAGCCAAGATGAGTCCAGAGGGGGCGAGGGTCAGCCCCAGCATTTT.

This sequence joins TRBV5-4 and TRBJ1-1, with 9 bases aligning to TRBD1. Germline CDR1 and CDR2: SGHNT and YYREEE (reference sequence). This CDR3 contains 16 residues. The J segment lost 3 bases and the V segment lost 4 bases, leaving 10 bases of the junction unmatched. In DNA, the CDR3 is TGTGCCAGCAGCCTAGGGACAGGGTTATTCGACACTGAAGCTTTCTTT. It yields the protein CASSLGTGLFDTEAFF.

CDR3 DNA sequence: TGTGCCAGCAGCCAAGACCTACTAGGTGGTGGAGAGACCCAGTACTTC. Amino acids: CASSQDLLGGGETQYF. The chain employs TRBV3-1 (or the pseudogene TRBV3-2) and TRBJ2-5, with D possibly being TRBD2 (5 bases). Germline CDR1 LGHDT, CDR2 YNNKEL (reference sequence). The CDR3 is 16 amino acids. V was shortened by 0 bases and J by 4 bases, with 15 bases between the two germline ends.

The V gene is TRBV5-8, the J gene TRBJ1-1; D remains unclear. CDR1 and CDR2 (germline): SGHTS, YDEGEE. This CDR3 has 13 residues. With 2 bases removed from V and 8 bases from J, the gap between germline ends came to 13 bases. CDR3 protein: CASSFQQLREAFF. In DNA, the CDR3 is TGTGCCAGCAGCTTTCAACAGCTGCGCGAAGCTTTCTTT.

The count of this clone is one. The rearrangement links TRBV5-3 to TRBJ2-1; the D is unclear. TRBV5-3 is designated an ORF whose function remains uncertain. This CDR3 comprises 17 residues. Trimming shortened V by 1 base and J by 0 bases, and 14 bases separated the two germline ends. The CDR3 region has the DNA TGTGCCAGAAGCTTGATCCCGAGGCTCTCCTCCTACAATGAGCAGTTCTTC. Protein: CARSLIPRLSSYNEQFF.

V gene TRBV4-1 combines with J gene TRBJ2-2; TRBD2 matches 9 bases. J gave up 6 bases and V 3 bases, and 8 bases lay outside the gene matches. The CDR3 loop spans 16 amino acids. Germline CDR1 MGHRA, CDR2 YSYEKL. The DNA for the CDR3 is TGCGCCAGCAGCCAGCCAACTAGCGGGTCTTCCGGGGAGCTGTTTTTT. Amino acid sequence: CASSQPTSGSSGELFF.

The J gene is TRBJ2-1, the V gene TRBV3-1 (or the pseudogene TRBV3-2), with a tentative D call TRBD2 (6 bases). The germline gives CDR1 LGHDT, CDR2 YNNKEL (reference sequence). The CDR3 extends over 16 amino acids. Trimming left V 4 bases short and J 2 bases short, with 15 bases between. This chain's CDR3 is CASSLRPRDAYNEQFF. The CDR3, as DNA: TGTGCCAGCAGCCTTAGACCGCGGGATGCCTACAATGAGCAGTTCTTC.